This paragraph covers one TCR beta chain sequence. Its antigen is unknown. Tagging with unique molecular identifiers was a feature of the TCR beta cDNA libraries. A single record per CDR3 protein comes from TCRdb applying MiXCR to the PCR reads. The sample lists about 400,000 distinct CDR3 sequences; around a third were seen once. The sample originates from a study of post-analysis software for immune sequencing data. Points from the study as a whole: Patients carried roughly 5 TRBV segments more frequently than controls did, and TRBV5-6, TRBV5-1 and TRBV20-1 were among them. When the samples were clustered directly with F measure, those that had been prepared in the same batch showed strong co-clustering. Patients with multiple sclerosis recorded significantly lower normalized Chao1 diversity than controls, the study found.

J was trimmed by 4 bases and V by 8 bases; bases with no gene match: 10. The CDR3 covers 14 residues. Looked up from germline, CDR1 is MNHEY and CDR2 is SMNVEV (reference sequence). The source of this sequence is a girl under 18 with multiple sclerosis. The chain is built from TRBV27 and TRBJ1-2; 7 nucleotides line up with TRBD1. The sequencing input was blood. The CDR3 nucleotides are TGTGCCAGCTCCCCAGGACAGGTCTCCTATGGCTACACCTTC. It is translated as CASSPGQVSYGYTF.